The source of this T cell receptor (beta chain) is a study of blood T cell repertoires in COVID-19. As for the study in general: Sites in the United States, Italy and Spain provided acute and convalescent COVID-19 samples.

Source study methods: Estimation of nucleated cell counts relied on the amplification of reference gene primers. Generated by immunoSEQ multiplex PCR, the TCRdb table keeps only in-frame clones and is missing some. Clone size and V and J calls were adopted from that table, with D and trimming inferred from the DNA. The sample shows 200,000 to 250,000 clones, about 81% of them seen only once. Recruited during active infection, patients (from Seattle) were subsequently followed longitudinally. CDR1 and CDR2 from the germline V gene are SGHNT and YYREEE (reference sequence). Trimming stripped 2 bases from V and 7 bases from J, with 7 bases between. This CDR3 region has 11 residues.

The sequencing input was peripheral blood. The sequence was collected from a woman aged 80 or older with COVID-19, enrolled during active disease. The chain employs TRBV5-4 and TRBJ2-7; D is unclear. The CDR3 DNA follows: TGTGCCAGCAGCTTTGCGGAAGAGCAGTACTTC. Translation: CASSFAEEQYF.